This entry lists 2 T cell receptor beta chains sequenced from one sample in a study of shared clonotypes between healthy human individuals. Using immunoSEQ multiplex PCR, the repertoire was profiled, and TCRdb retains in-frame clones only, with some absent. Seen here are about 2.3 million clones, less than 95% observed once, and the top ten hold more than 0.35%. Sequencing was done on a sample of naive CD4+ T cells from PBMCs. The subset is: CD45RA+ positively selected. The receptors come from a man between 18 and 35 years old in good health. Some clones in this sample may be carry-over from other donors' samples.

The CDR3 coding sequence is TGCAGCGTTGGAAAATCAGCTAACTATGGCTACACCTTC. Its protein is CSVGKSANYGYTF. This chain uses TRBV29-1 with TRBJ1-2; D is unresolved. This CDR3 region has 13 residues. Trimming left V 4 bases short and J 0 bases short, with 9 bases between. From germline, CDR1 is SQVTM and CDR2 ANQGSEA.

This clone was observed once. The chain is built from TRBV5-1 and TRBJ2-3; TRBD2 aligns across 10 bases. V was pared by 2 bases and J by 5 bases, with 5 bases of the junction left unmatched. CDR3 length: 15 amino acids. Germline V gene lookup returns CDR1 SGHRS and CDR2 YFSETQ. CDR3 loop: CASSFLAGAEDTQYF. CDR3 nucleotide sequence: TGCGCCAGCAGCTTTCTAGCGGGAGCTGAAGATACGCAGTATTTT. The complete variable domain, with remaining parts taken from reference TRBV5-1 and TRBJ2-3, reads KAGVTQTPRYLIKTRGQQVTLSCSPISGHRSVSWYQQTPGQGLQFLFEYFSETQRNKGNFPGRFSGRQFSNSRSEMNVSTLELGDSALYLCASSFLAGAEDTQYFGPGTRLTVL.